The 23 T cell receptor beta chains listed next were all sequenced from one sample in a study of T cell repertoires and Cas9 in healthy adults. Some clones are missing from TCRdb's copy, which holds only in-frame ones; the method was immunoSEQ multiplex PCR. The top ten clones hold less than 2% of a sample with roughly 23,000 clones, about 90% of them seen once. The sequenced sample consisted of CD4+ effector T cells (CD127+, CD25-, CD137-, CD154-) from PBMCs; culture status not recorded. Receptor source: a human donor in good health.

The genes are TRBV2 and TRBJ1-1; 7 bases are shared with TRBD1. With V trimmed by 7 bases and J by 0 bases, 5 bases remained unmatched. CDR3 length equals 14 residues. The germline V gene has CDR1 SNHLY and CDR2 FYNNEI. The CDR3 region is CASNDRAMNTEAFF. CDR3 bases: TGTGCCAGCAATGACAGGGCAATGAACACTGAAGCTTTCTTT.

This clone was detected only once. The chain combines TRBV30 with TRBJ2-2, with a possible D match to TRBD2 (5 bases). CDR3 size: 15 residues. Germline V CDR1 and CDR2: GTSNPN, SVGIG (reference sequence). Trimming took 1 base from V and 5 from J, leaving 14 bases between them. The CDR3 DNA reads TGTGCCTGGAGTGATAAGCGGTTCGGGACCGGGGAGCTGTTTTTT. It is translated as CAWSDKRFGTGELFF.

The chain is built from TRBV7-2 and TRBJ2-3; the match to TRBD2 covers 11 bases. The CDR3 sequence is 19 residues long. V lost 4 bases to trimming and J lost 0 bases; unmatched junction nucleotides: 12. Germline V lookup: CDR1 SGHTA, CDR2 FQGNSA. CDR3 nucleotides: TGTGCCAGCAGCTACAGCTGGGGGACTAGCGGTTTCAGCACAGATACGCAGTATTTT. It encodes CASSYSWGTSGFSTDTQYF.

The chain joins TRBV5-6 to TRBJ1-5, with D perhaps TRBD1 (6 bases). The germline CDR1 and CDR2 sequences are SGHDT and YYEEEE. Trimming shortened V by 3 bases and J by 1 base, and 11 bases separated the two germline ends. The CDR3 is made up of 15 amino acids. CDR3 region: CASSSQGGSNQPQHF. CDR3 coding DNA: TGTGCCAGCAGCTCGCAAGGGGGAAGCAATCAGCCCCAGCATTTT.

The chain has TRBV28 and TRBJ2-7; a weak D match, TRBD2 (5 bases). The CDR3 extends over 12 amino acids. Germline V gene lookup returns CDR1 MDHEN and CDR2 SYDVKM. V was trimmed by 6 bases and J by 4 bases, leaving 10 bases between them. The DNA for the CDR3 is TGTGCCAGCAGCCGGAGGCTTTACGAGCAGTACTTC. It translates to CASSRRLYEQYF.

The chain recombines TRBV27 with TRBJ2-3, with 8 bases identical to TRBD2. This CDR3 spans 16 amino acids. The V gene end was trimmed by 5 bases and the J gene end by 2 bases; junction bases not matched to a gene: 9. CDR1 is MNHEY, CDR2 SMNVEV, per germline (reference sequence). CDR3 protein: CASSTRGGRLTDTQYF. As DNA, the CDR3 is TGTGCCAGCAGTACCCGGGGGGGGCGCCTCACAGATACGCAGTATTTT.

The chain has TRBV7-2 and TRBJ1-4, with TRBD1 matching 7 bases. CDR3 length: 15 residues. The germline CDR1 and CDR2 sequences are SGHTA and FQGNSA. Germline trimming cut 4 bases from V and 0 bases from J; bases unmatched to any gene: 2. The CDR3 nucleotides are TGTGCCAGCAGCTGGCAGGGGGCAACTAATGAAAAACTGTTTTTT. This encodes CASSWQGATNEKLFF.

V and J are TRBV6-1 and TRBJ1-6; no clear D gene. V was trimmed by 6 bases and J by 14 bases, leaving 20 bases between them. The germline V gene encodes CDR1 MNHNS and CDR2 SASEGT. CDR3 length: 14 residues. The CDR3, as DNA: TGTGCCAGCAGAGCAGGTACTAGCCCCGTGACCCTCCACTTT. It translates to CASRAGTSPVTLHF.

The chain recombines TRBV5-4 with TRBJ2-2; 8 positions match TRBD2. Germline V gene sequence: CDR1 SGHNT, CDR2 YYREEE (reference sequence). With 5 bases clipped from V and 5 bases from J, the junction kept 11 bases outside the gene matches. This CDR3 has 16 amino acids. The CDR3 nucleotides are TGTGCCAGCAGTTTGCCGGGACTAGGGGCGACCGGGGAGCTGTTTTTT. Amino acids: CASSLPGLGATGELFF.

This clone was detected a few times. V and J are TRBV10-2 and TRBJ2-5; 8 bases agree with TRBD2. V shed 11 bases, J shed 4 bases, and the junction held 12 bases outside the gene matches. This CDR3 is built from 14 residues. CDR1 WSHSY and CDR2 SAAADI come from the germline V gene. The CDR3 DNA reads TGCGCCGGCGCGGCGGGGGGTAGGGGAGAGACCCAGTACTTC. Its protein product is CAGAAGGRGETQYF.

The V call is TRBV5-1, the J call TRBJ1-2; D unclear. Germline CDR1 SGHRS, CDR2 YFSETQ. V was shortened by 0 bases and J by 8 bases, with 11 bases between the two germline ends. The length of the CDR3 is 13 residues. The CDR3 region is CASSLGGESGYTF. The CDR3 nucleotides are TGCGCCAGCAGCTTGGGCGGGGAGAGCGGCTACACCTTC.

The chain is built from TRBV4-3 and TRBJ1-1; 8 nucleotides align to TRBD1. V shed 5 bases and J 7 bases; nucleotides not matched to a gene: 6. The CDR3 covers 13 residues. Germline V lookup: CDR1 LGHNA, CDR2 YSLEER. DNA for the CDR3: TGCGCCAGCAGCGCCCAACAGGGGGTTGAAGCTTTCTTT. It is translated as CASSAQQGVEAFF.

V is TRBV27 and J is TRBJ2-2; TRBD1 matches at 9 bases. Germline values: CDR1 MNHEY, CDR2 SMNVEV (reference sequence). V dropped 7 bases and J dropped 5; count of bases not matched to a gene: 5. CDR3 size: 14 residues. The CDR3 is CASTYRGRTGELFF. The CDR3 nucleotides read TGTGCCAGCACCTACAGGGGGCGGACCGGGGAGCTGTTTTTT.

The V and J genes are TRBV10-1 and TRBJ2-3, with a tentative D call TRBD2 (5 bases). The CDR3 length is 15 residues. Germline CDR1 is WNHNN and CDR2 is SYGVQD (reference sequence). Trimming removed 3 bases at V and 4 bases at J, with 14 bases between. As DNA, the CDR3 is TGCGCCAGCAGTGAAGGCCTAGCTGGAGCAGATACGCAGTATTTT. This translates into CASSEGLAGADTQYF.

V usage is TRBV11-3 and J usage is TRBJ2-3, with D maybe TRBD1 (6 bases). The CDR3 has 13 amino acids. V lost 3 bases, J lost 10 bases, and 14 bases lay in between. The germline V gene has CDR1 SGHNT and CDR2 YENEEA. The CDR3 DNA follows: TGTGCCAGCAGCTTGTACCCGGGACAACCGCAGTATTTT. Amino acid sequence: CASSLYPGQPQYF. The variable domain in full, completed from reference TRBV11-3 and TRBJ2-3, reads EAGVVQSPRYKIIEKKQPVAFWCNPISGHNTLYWYLQNLGQGPELLIRYENEEAVDDSQLPKDRFSAERLKGVDSTLKIQPAELGDSAVYLCASSLYPGQPQYFGPGTRLTVL.

A single count supports this clone. This chain joins TRBV7-2 and TRBJ1-1; D not resolved. Germline-derived CDR1 and CDR2 are SGHTA and FQGNSA. V was pared by 4 bases and J by 0 bases, with 15 bases between. The CDR3 loop spans 16 amino acids. CDR3 region: CASSSPTGRVNTEAFF. CDR3 nucleotide sequence: TGTGCCAGCAGCTCTCCCACTGGGAGAGTGAACACTGAAGCTTTCTTT.

The chain employs TRBV14 and TRBJ2-7, with D possibly TRBD2 on 6 matching bases. The germline CDR1 and CDR2 sequences are SGHDN and FVKESK. This CDR3 comprises 13 residues. V was shortened by 5 bases and J by 4 bases, with 12 bases between the two germline ends. CDR3 bases: TGTGCCAGCAGCGCCCATCGGGGGTACGAGCAGTACTTC. Its translation is CASSAHRGYEQYF.

The rearrangement links TRBV2 to TRBJ2-1, with 8 bases that match TRBD2. With 4 bases clipped from V and 6 bases from J, the junction kept 8 bases outside the gene matches. Germline V gene data show CDR1 as SNHLY and CDR2 as FYNNEI. The CDR3 runs to 15 residues. The CDR3 nucleotides are TGTGCCAGCAGTGGGTACGGGAGGGCCCTCAATGAGCAGTTCTTC. Translated, it gives CASSGYGRALNEQFF.

V is TRBV10-1 and J is TRBJ2-1, with D possibly matching TRBD2 (6 bases). Germline V gene data show CDR1 as WNHNN and CDR2 as SYGVQD (reference sequence). The CDR3 is 13 residues long. The V and J ends lost 9 bases and 13 bases respectively, with 22 bases between them. This CDR3 reads CARLLSGRKLQFF. CDR3 bases: TGCGCCAGGCTGCTTAGCGGACGGAAGCTTCAGTTCTTC.

This chain connects TRBV29-1 to TRBJ2-1; TRBD2 matches at 10 bases. V lost 6 bases, J lost 8 bases, and 10 bases stayed unmatched. This CDR3 is 14 amino acids long. Germline values: CDR1 SQVTM, CDR2 ANQGSEA. CDR3 loop: CSVLLAGRRHEQFF. CDR3 coding DNA: TGCAGCGTCCTACTAGCGGGACGACGACATGAGCAGTTCTTC.

DNA of the CDR3: TGTGCCAGCAGCCCACGGACAGGGGGTTCCTACGAGCAGTACTTC. Amino acid sequence: CASSPRTGGSYEQYF. This chain joins TRBV5-8 and TRBJ2-5, with 10 bases matching TRBD1. Matching the DNA end better, TRBJ2-7 makes the J call doubtful. Germline assignment: CDR1 SGHTS and CDR2 YDEGEE. The CDR3 extends over 15 amino acids.

The chain combines TRBV30 with TRBJ1-2, with unresolved D. Looked up from germline, CDR1 is GTSNPN and CDR2 is SVGIG (reference sequence). This CDR3 has 14 residues. Deletions cut 1 base from V and 0 bases from J, with 9 bases between. In DNA form, the CDR3 reads TGTGCCTGGAGTGGGAAAGGGTCTAACTATGGCTACACCTTC. Protein product: CAWSGKGSNYGYTF.

V usage is TRBV11-2 and J usage is TRBJ1-4, with a weak D call TRBD1 (5 bases). Germline V CDR1 and CDR2: SGHAT, FQNNGV. The CDR3 extends over 16 amino acids. Trimming removed 3 bases from V and 4 bases from J, with 15 bases in between. In nucleotides, the CDR3 is TGTGCCAGCAGCTTTGGGTTCGGGGGGAATAATGAAAAACTGTTTTTT. Its protein product is CASSFGFGGNNEKLFF.